This T cell receptor beta chain derives from a study of HIV-infected patients and healthy controls. About 550 ng RNA was reverse transcribed with alpha and beta constant-region primers. Alpha and beta chain libraries were made separately by chain-specific third strand synthesis with multiplexing indices. A 5' RACE adapter with a random hexamer and the SP2 primer site was joined to cDNA. One entry per CDR3 protein, called by TCRdb with MiXCR from the 5' RACE reads. The table includes about 18,000 distinct CDR3 sequences, around 10% detected once. Whole blood was used without fractionation, so all unsorted peripheral T cells were included. Germline CDR1 is DFQATT and CDR2 is SNEGSKA (reference sequence). This CDR3 contains 15 residues. With V trimmed by 0 bases and J by 1 base, 6 bases remained unmatched. This clonotype came up many times.

V usage is TRBV20-1 and J usage is TRBJ2-7; 7 bases are a match to TRBD1. Sequencing was done on a sample of blood. The TCR sequence derives from an adult in good health. For the CDR3, the DNA is TGCAGTGCTAGAGATATGGAGGACAGGTCCTACGAGCAGTACTTC. Translation gives CSARDMEDRSYEQYF.